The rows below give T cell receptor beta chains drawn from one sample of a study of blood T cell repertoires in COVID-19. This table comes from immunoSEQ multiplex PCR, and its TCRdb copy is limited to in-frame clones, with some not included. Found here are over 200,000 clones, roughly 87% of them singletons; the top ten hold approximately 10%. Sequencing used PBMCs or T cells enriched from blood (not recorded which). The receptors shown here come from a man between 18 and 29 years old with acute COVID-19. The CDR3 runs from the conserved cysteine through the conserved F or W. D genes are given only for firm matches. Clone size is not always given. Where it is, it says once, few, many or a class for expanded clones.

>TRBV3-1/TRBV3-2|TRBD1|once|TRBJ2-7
TGTGCCAGCAGCCAAGGCACCGGACAGGGGGCGTACGAGCAGTACTTC
CASSQGTGQGAYEQYF
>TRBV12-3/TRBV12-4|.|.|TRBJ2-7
TGTGCCAGCAGTTTCCTAGGGGCCTACGAGCAGTACTTC
CASSFLGAYEQYF
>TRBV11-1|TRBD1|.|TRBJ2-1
TGTGCCAGCAGCCCCCGGACAGGGGGCAATGAGCAGTTCTTC
CASSPRTGGNEQFF
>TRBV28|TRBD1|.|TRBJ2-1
TGTGCCAGCAGGGGTGGGGGACAGGGGGCTGCCGATGAGCAGTTCTTC
CASRGGGQGAADEQFF
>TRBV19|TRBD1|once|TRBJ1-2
TGTGCCAGTAGTATGGAACCGGGACAGGGGAGACGGTATGGCTACACCTTC
CASSMEPGQGRRYGYTF
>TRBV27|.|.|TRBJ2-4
TGTGCCAGCAGTTCCCGGACTGCAGAAAACATTCAGTACTTC
CASSSRTAENIQYF
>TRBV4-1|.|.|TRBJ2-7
TGCGCCAGCAGCCAAGAGGACGGAGGCTCCTACGAGCAGTACTTC
CASSQEDGGSYEQYF
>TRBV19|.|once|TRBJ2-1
TGTGCCAGTAACCTAGACCCCTTAAGCTCCTACAATGAGCAGTTCTTC
CASNLDPLSSYNEQFF
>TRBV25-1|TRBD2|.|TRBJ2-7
TGTGCCAGCAGTGAATCGGGCGGGAGACCCTACGAGCAGTACTTC
CASSESGGRPYEQYF
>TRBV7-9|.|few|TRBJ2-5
TGTGCCAGCAGCTTATCCCAGGGGAAAGAGACCCAGTACTTC
CASSLSQGKETQYF
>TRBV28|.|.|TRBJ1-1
TGTGCCAGCAGTTTACCAGGGGCGAACACTGAAGCTTTCTTT
CASSLPGANTEAFF
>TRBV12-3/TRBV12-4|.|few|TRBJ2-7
TGTGCCAGCAGTTCGAGCTCCTACGAGCAGTACTTC
CASSSSSYEQYF
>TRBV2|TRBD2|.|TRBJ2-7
TGTGCCATATCTAGCGGGACCCCCTACGAGCAGTACTTC
CAISSGTPYEQYF
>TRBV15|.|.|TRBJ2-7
TGTGCCACCAGCAGTAGGCGAGCGTCGGGGGAGCAGTACTTC
CATSSRRASGEQYF
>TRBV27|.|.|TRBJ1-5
TGTGCCAGCAGTTCAGGGCCAGGTATGGGCTATAGCAATCAGCCCCAGCATTTT
CASSSGPGMGYSNQPQHF
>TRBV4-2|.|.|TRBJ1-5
TGTGCCAGCAGCCAGGAAGACGGGGGTCAGCCCCAGCATTTT
CASSQEDGGQPQHF
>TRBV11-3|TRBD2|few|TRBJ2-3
TGTGCCAGCAGCTCAGGACTAGGCGGACACGATACGCAGTATTTT
CASSSGLGGHDTQYF
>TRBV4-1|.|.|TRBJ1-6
TGCGCCAGCAGCCAAGTGAGCTCCTATAATTCACCCCTCCACTTT
CASSQVSSYNSPLHF
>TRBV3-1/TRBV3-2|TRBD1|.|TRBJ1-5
TGTGCCAGCAACCACAAGGCCTTACAGGGGTACAATCAGCCCCAGCATTTT
CASNHKALQGYNQPQHF
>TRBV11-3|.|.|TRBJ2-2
TGTGCCAGCAGGGAGAAGGTCGGAAACCTGAACACCGGGGAGCTGTTTTTT
CASREKVGNLNTGELFF
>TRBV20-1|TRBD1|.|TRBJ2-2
TGCAGTGCTAGTTTACAAGGGGACAGGGGGCGCTTTGGTGGGGAGCTGTTTTTT
CSASLQGDRGRFGGELFF
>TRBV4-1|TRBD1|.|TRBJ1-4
TGCGCCAGCAGCCAACCACAGGGGGCTTCTGAAAAACTGTTTTTT
CASSQPQGASEKLFF
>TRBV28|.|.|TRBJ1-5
TGTGCCAGCAGTTTAATTACTGTGAATCAGCCCCAGCATTTT
CASSLITVNQPQHF
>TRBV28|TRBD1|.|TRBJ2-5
TGTGCCAGCAGTTTAGGGCAGGGGGCGGCACTTAGGGGGACCCAGTACTTC
CASSLGQGAALRGTQYF
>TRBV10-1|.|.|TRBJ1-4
TGCGCCAGCAGTGACCATGGCGAAAAACTGTTTTTT
CASSDHGEKLFF
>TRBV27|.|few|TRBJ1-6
TGTGCCAGCAGCCCCGGCTGGACGGAGGCCTTTAATTCACCCCTCCACTTT
CASSPGWTEAFNSPLHF